This entry lists 17 T cell receptor beta chains sequenced from one sample in a study of response to subunit inactivated influenza vaccine. One entry per CDR3 protein results from TCRdb running MiXCR on the RT-PCR reads. This table has 300,000 to 350,000 distinct CDR3 sequences, around a fifth appearing once. The sequencing used PBMCs from blood, collected 21 months after vaccination. Receptors originate from a man aged 50 to 69 who received an inactivated influenza vaccine.

This clonotype was observed many times. The CDR3 reads CSEAPGGAGMNTEAFF. DNA for the CDR3: TGCAGTGAGGCCCCAGGGGGCGCAGGGATGAACACTGAAGCTTTCTTT. The V call is TRBV20-1, the J call TRBJ1-1; TRBD1 matches 8 bases. Germline values: CDR1 DFQATT, CDR2 SNEGSKA (reference sequence). V was clipped by 7 bases and J by 0 bases; unmatched bases: 13. CDR3 size: 16 residues.

A few counts support this clonotype. The CDR3 sequence is CASSRRANQPQHF. The CDR3 nucleotides are TGTGCCAGCAGCCGGAGGGCCAATCAGCCCCAGCATTTT. The chain combines TRBV3-1 with TRBJ1-5; D gene unclear. The V end was cut by 4 bases, the J end by 3 bases, with 7 bases between. CDR1 and CDR2 (germline): LGHDT, YNNKEL (reference sequence). The CDR3 runs 13 residues.

The table lists this clonotype with a few counts. The rearrangement joins TRBV18 to TRBJ1-3; 8 nucleotides agree with TRBD1. The J segment lost 7 bases and the V segment lost 3 bases, leaving 5 bases of the junction unmatched. CDR3 size: 14 residues. Looked up from germline, CDR1 is KGHSH and CDR2 is LQKENI. In nucleotides, the CDR3 is TGTGCCAGCTCACCCTACGACAGGGGTAACACCATATATTTT. This translates into CASSPYDRGNTIYF.

This sequence joins TRBV6-2 or TRBV6-3 and TRBJ1-5, with 12 bases fitting TRBD1. CDR1 and CDR2 from the germline V gene are MNHEY and SVGEGT. The CDR3 loop spans 18 amino acids. The junction had 9 bases not matched to a gene; V was cut back by 5 bases and J by 1 base. CDR3 nucleotides: TGTGCCAGCAGTCAATCAACCGGGACAGGGGGCAGCAATCAGCCCCAGCATTTT. The encoded protein is CASSQSTGTGGSNQPQHF.

This clonotype was counted between two and nine times. The gene calls are TRBV5-1 and TRBJ1-1; D is perhaps TRBD1 (5 bases). V lost 4 bases, J lost 4 bases, and 14 bases lay in between. The germline gives CDR1 SGHRS, CDR2 YFSETQ. This CDR3 region has 14 residues. The CDR3 sequence: CASSTSGTSTEAFF. As DNA, the CDR3 is TGCGCCAGCAGCACCTCCGGGACTTCCACTGAAGCTTTCTTT.

This clonotype occurred a few times. The chain combines TRBV20-1 with TRBJ1-5; tentative D call: TRBD1 (5 bases). This CDR3 has 12 amino acids. V was shortened by 7 bases and J by 1 base, with 8 bases between the two germline ends. CDR1 DFQATT and CDR2 SNEGSKA come from the germline V gene (reference sequence). The DNA for the CDR3 is TGCAGTGGACAGAGGAGCAATCAGCCCCAGCATTTT. Residues: CSGQRSNQPQHF.

The V gene is TRBV27, the J gene TRBJ1-6, with 8 bases identical to TRBD1. Germline assignment: CDR1 MNHEY and CDR2 SMNVEV (reference sequence). This CDR3 has 14 amino acids. Trimming at V came to 6 bases and at J to 10 bases, leaving 8 bases not matched to a gene. The CDR3, as DNA: TGTGCCAGCAGCCATAAGACAGGGGTCTCACCCCTCCACTTT. Translation gives CASSHKTGVSPLHF.

This clonotype was observed a few times. The genes are TRBV7-9 and TRBJ1-5; no firm D call. Trimming removed 1 base from V and 7 bases from J, with 17 bases in between. The CDR3 runs 16 residues. In germline, CDR1 is SEHNR, CDR2 FQNEAQ (reference sequence). The CDR3 sequence: CASSLDLAGVDQPQHF. CDR3 in DNA: TGTGCCAGCAGCTTAGATCTGGCCGGGGTGGACCAGCCCCAGCATTTT. Full variable domain (remainder filled in from reference TRBV7-9 and TRBJ1-5): DTGVSQNPRHKITKRGQNVTFRCDPISEHNRLYWYRQTLGQGPEFLTYFQNEAQLEKSRLLSDRFSAERPKGSFSTLEIQRTEQGDSAMYLCASSLDLAGVDQPQHFGDGTRLSIL.

The table lists this clonotype with a few counts. The CDR3 loop is CSARSKETQYF. CDR3 coding DNA: TGCAGTGCTAGATCCAAAGAGACCCAGTACTTC. V gene TRBV20-1 combines with J gene TRBJ2-5, with no clear D. The V gene lost 2 bases and the J gene lost 3 bases, with 4 bases spanning the gap. This CDR3 region has 11 residues. The germline CDR1 and CDR2 sequences are DFQATT and SNEGSKA (reference sequence).

This chain connects TRBV3-1 to TRBJ1-4, with 10 bases fitting TRBD1. Germline lookup yields CDR1 LGHDT and CDR2 YNNKEL (reference sequence). Trimming took 4 bases from V and 7 from J; bases not matched to a gene: 3. This CDR3 contains 14 residues. The CDR3 loop reads CASSRQGAFEKLFF. The CDR3, as DNA: TGTGCCAGCAGCCGACAGGGGGCTTTTGAAAAACTGTTTTTT.

CDR3 in amino acids: CASTYGRGREQYF. The CDR3 DNA is TGTGCCAGCACCTACGGCCGAGGTCGCGAGCAGTACTTC. The chain has TRBV7-2 and TRBJ2-7; D gene unclear. Germline V gene data show CDR1 as SGHTA and CDR2 as FQGNSA. V lost 7 bases to trimming and J lost 6 bases, with 16 bases between them. This CDR3 comprises 13 residues.

This clonotype was seen just once. V usage is TRBV2 and J usage is TRBJ2-5, with a weak D call TRBD2 (5 bases). Germline-derived CDR1 and CDR2 are SNHLY and FYNNEI. The germline V and J ends were trimmed by 6 bases and 0 bases, with 11 bases remaining between them. The CDR3 is 14 residues long. For the CDR3, the DNA is TGTGCCAGCAGGGGCGGCGGGTACCAAGAGACCCAGTACTTC. Translating gives CASRGGGYQETQYF.

This clonotype was detected many times. The chain links TRBV11-2 to TRBJ1-2, with TRBD1 as a possible D gene (6 bases). The germline V gene encodes CDR1 SGHAT and CDR2 FQNNGV. CDR3 size: 13 residues. Trimming stripped 5 bases from V and 8 bases from J, with 15 bases between. The CDR3 DNA follows: TGTGCCAGCAGCCCCAATACAGGGCACGGCTACACCTTC. Its protein is CASSPNTGHGYTF.

V gene TRBV5-1 combines with J gene TRBJ2-4; tentative D call: TRBD2 (5 bases). The V gene's germline CDR1 is SGHRS and CDR2 YFSETQ. V lost 0 bases to trimming and J lost 3 bases, with 10 bases between them. The CDR3 runs 15 residues. The CDR3, as DNA: TGCGCCAGCAGCTTGGACGGGAATGGCAAAAACATTCAGTACTTC. Residues: CASSLDGNGKNIQYF.

The chain combines TRBV20-1 with TRBJ1-6; 7 nucleotides align to TRBD1. The CDR3 spans 19 residues. With 2 bases clipped from V and 13 bases from J, the junction kept 26 bases outside the gene matches. Germline CDR1 is DFQATT and CDR2 is SNEGSKA (reference sequence). The CDR3 spells CSARRFQGRSGGLHLPLHF. The CDR3 DNA sequence: TGCAGTGCTAGAAGGTTTCAGGGGCGTTCAGGGGGATTACATCTGCCCCTCCACTTT.

This chain joins TRBV7-2 and TRBJ1-5, with unresolved D. The CDR3 is made up of 13 amino acids. The V and J ends lost 4 bases and 6 bases respectively, with 10 bases between them. In germline, CDR1 is SGHTA, CDR2 FQGNSA. The CDR3 is CASSSRGGQPQHF. CDR3 DNA sequence: TGTGCCAGCAGCTCCCGTGGTGGTCAGCCCCAGCATTTT.

This clonotype turned up a few times. The chain has TRBV7-2 and TRBJ1-1, with no clear D. CDR1 and CDR2 (germline): SGHTA, FQGNSA. The V end lost 4 bases, the J end lost 5 bases, and 11 bases lay between the germline ends. This CDR3 has 13 amino acids. CDR3 DNA: TGTGCCAGCAGCTCGTTGGTATATACTGAAGCTTTCTTT. It translates to CASSSLVYTEAFF. Complete variable domain (other parts from reference TRBV7-2 and TRBJ1-1): GAGVSQSPSNKVTEKGKDVELRCDPISGHTALYWYRQSLGQGLEFLIYFQGNSAPDKSGLPSDRFSAERTGGSVSTLTIQRTQQEDSAVYLCASSSLVYTEAFFGQGTRLTVV.